Listed below are T cell receptor beta chains from one sample, sequenced in a study of patients and donors after allogeneic stem cell transplantation. TCRdb itself ran the RT-PCR reads through MiXCR, one entry per CDR3 protein. The sample yields 160,000 or so distinct CDR3 sequences, 24% seen once. The sample taken for sequencing was blood, either unsorted or a sorted T cell fraction (not recorded which). These receptors were obtained from a human donor who was either an allogeneic HSCT recipient or a stem cell or donor lymphocyte infusion donor (not recorded which). It is not recorded whose cells these are; they may come from a transplant donor. CDR3s include the opening cysteine and the closing phenylalanine or tryptophan. D genes are given only for firm matches. Size tells how often a clone was seen (once, few, many) or the class of an expanded clone, and some rows leave it out.

length	V	size	J	D	CDR3	DNA
15	TRBV24-1	NA	TRBJ1-2	TRBD1	CALGRRGQGCNGYTF	TGTGCCCTCGGACGCAGGGGGCAAGGGTGCAATGGCTACACCTTC
13	TRBV20-1	NA	TRBJ2-5	NA	CSAKIRGVETQYF	TGCAGTGCTAAAATCAGGGGAGTGGAGACCCAGTACTTC
20	TRBV20-1	NA	TRBJ1-1	NA	CSARAVRRGRVISLDTEAFF	TGCAGTGCTAGAGCTGTGCGCAGGGGAAGGGTGATCTCCCTGGACACTGAAGCTTTCTTT
12	TRBV10-3	NA	TRBJ2-1	NA	CAISDNENEQFF	TGTGCCATCAGTGATAACGAAAATGAGCAGTTCTTC
14	TRBV7-2	NA	TRBJ1-4	TRBD1	CASSWDSEEEKLFF	TGTGCCAGCAGCTGGGACAGCGAAGAAGAAAAACTGTTTTTT
18	TRBV15	few	TRBJ2-2	NA	CATSREPGEAENTGELFF	TGTGCCACCAGCAGAGAACCTGGAGAAGCGGAGAACACCGGGGAGCTGTTTTTT
17	TRBV5-1	NA	TRBJ2-3	TRBD2	CASSLALSGGITDTQYF	TGCGCCAGCAGCTTGGCCCTAAGCGGGGGCATCACAGATACGCAGTATTTT
14	TRBV5-1	many	TRBJ1-2	NA	CASSFSQGDYGYTF	TGCGCCAGCAGCTTTAGTCAGGGAGACTATGGCTACACCTTC
16	TRBV5-1	few	TRBJ1-1	NA	CASSFSLESMNTEAFF	TGCGCCAGCAGCTTTTCCTTAGAAAGCATGAACACTGAAGCTTTCTTT
13	TRBV29-1	NA	TRBJ1-1	NA	CSVGGQLNTEAFF	TGCAGCGTTGGTGGGCAATTGAACACTGAAGCTTTCTTT
14	TRBV14	NA	TRBJ2-1	NA	CASSRDPSSYEQFF	TGTGCCAGCAGCCGGGATCCGTCCTCCTATGAGCAGTTCTTC
16	TRBV20-1	NA	TRBJ1-2	NA	CSARHPPGSGVSGYTF	TGCAGTGCTAGACACCCTCCTGGGTCAGGGGTCTCCGGCTACACCTTC
15	TRBV29-1	few	TRBJ2-1	TRBD2	CSVDVLAGSVGEQFF	TGCAGCGTTGATGTCCTAGCGGGTTCGGTCGGTGAGCAGTTCTTC
13	TRBV6-5	NA	TRBJ1-1	NA	CASREVGATEAFF	TGTGCCAGCAGAGAAGTGGGGGCCACTGAAGCTTTCTTT
14	TRBV24-1	few	TRBJ1-1	NA	CATSDLGNRSEAFF	TGTGCCACCAGTGATTTAGGGAACAGGAGTGAAGCTTTCTTT
14	TRBV13	NA	TRBJ2-5	TRBD1	CASIQGGSQETQYF	TGTGCCAGCATACAGGGGGGATCACAAGAGACCCAGTACTTC
18	TRBV6-5	few	TRBJ1-1	TRBD1	CASSYVQGAVNLQTEAFF	TGTGCCAGCAGTTACGTACAGGGGGCGGTTAATCTGCAAACTGAAGCTTTCTTT
15	TRBV15	NA	TRBJ1-5	TRBD1	CATSRAGGGNQPQHF	TGTGCCACCAGCAGAGCAGGGGGCGGCAATCAGCCCCAGCATTTT
15	TRBV5-1	few	TRBJ2-3	TRBD2	CASRVLAGGTDTQYF	TGCGCCAGCAGAGTTCTAGCGGGGGGGACAGATACGCAGTATTTT
16	TRBV6-5	NA	TRBJ1-1	TRBD1	CASSYRDSQRNTEAFF	TGTGCCAGCAGTTACCGGGACAGTCAGAGGAACACTGAAGCTTTCTTT
17	TRBV15	many	TRBJ1-2	TRBD1	CATSRDRGQGVNYGYTF	TGTGCCACCAGCAGAGATCGGGGACAGGGAGTAAACTATGGCTACACCTTC
20	TRBV20-1	few	TRBJ2-1	TRBD2	CSAWDLGLAGGRPSYNEQFF	TGCAGTGCTTGGGATTTGGGACTAGCGGGGGGGCGGCCCTCCTACAATGAGCAGTTCTTC
11	TRBV29-1	few	TRBJ1-1	NA	CSVGDGPEAFF	TGCAGCGTGGGGGACGGTCCTGAAGCTTTCTTT
15	TRBV20-1	NA	TRBJ2-3	TRBD1	CSARDLTGGTDTQYF	TGCAGTGCTAGAGATTTGACAGGGGGCACAGATACGCAGTATTTT
15	TRBV19	few	TRBJ1-5	NA	CASSIAGRHNQPQHF	TGTGCCAGTAGTATAGCTGGCAGACACAATCAGCCCCAGCATTTT
14	TRBV20-1	NA	TRBJ1-1	TRBD1	CSATHRGRNTEAFF	TGCAGTGCTACGCACAGGGGACGGAACACTGAAGCTTTCTTT
16	TRBV5-5	NA	TRBJ2-2	TRBD1	CASSGYDRGTHGELFF	TGTGCCAGCAGCGGGTATGACAGGGGAACGCACGGGGAGCTGTTTTTT
15	TRBV5-1	NA	TRBJ2-1	NA	CASSPLGDTYNEQFF	TGCGCCAGCAGCCCCCTAGGAGATACCTACAATGAGCAGTTCTTC
14	TRBV21-1	few	TRBJ1-2	NA	CASSKEARGYGYTF	TGTGCCAGCAGCAAAGAGGCCAGGGGTTACGGCTACACCTTC
15	TRBV5-1	few	TRBJ1-3	NA	CASSLVEMGGNTIYF	TGCGCCAGCAGCTTGGTAGAAATGGGTGGAAACACCATATATTTT
17	TRBV12-3/TRBV12-4	NA	TRBJ1-4	NA	CASSLANFGGRPEKLFF	TGTGCCAGCAGTTTAGCCAACTTCGGGGGGCGGCCTGAAAAACTGTTTTTT
15	TRBV7-9	NA	TRBJ2-5	NA	CASSSLLAAQETQYF	TGTGCCAGCAGCTCTCTTTTGGCCGCCCAAGAGACCCAGTACTTC
15	TRBV7-9	NA	TRBJ1-1	TRBD1	CASSERQGRVPEAFF	TGTGCCAGCAGCGAACGACAGGGTCGGGTCCCTGAAGCTTTCTTT
16	TRBV11-1	few	TRBJ2-5	NA	CASSLDLDGQDETQYF	TGTGCCAGCAGCTTAGATTTGGACGGTCAGGACGAGACCCAGTACTTC
15	TRBV20-1	few	TRBJ1-1	NA	CSDYTGFWMNTEAFF	TGCAGTGACTACACAGGGTTTTGGATGAACACTGAAGCTTTCTTT
14	TRBV20-1	NA	TRBJ2-1	NA	CSAQGGAVYNEQFF	TGCAGTGCTCAAGGGGGTGCGGTCTACAATGAGCAGTTCTTC
13	TRBV6-1	NA	TRBJ2-2	NA	CASSDLEPGELFF	TGTGCCAGCAGTGACTTAGAACCCGGGGAGCTGTTTTTT
12	TRBV4-1	NA	TRBJ2-5	NA	CASSQDVGTQYF	TGCGCCAGCAGCCAAGATGTGGGGACCCAGTACTTC
17	TRBV28	NA	TRBJ1-1	NA	CASSRLQIGALNTEAFF	TGTGCCAGCAGCCGGCTGCAGATCGGTGCTTTGAACACTGAAGCTTTCTTT
12	TRBV20-1	NA	TRBJ1-1	NA	CSALPDTVEAFF	TGCAGTGCTCTACCGGACACAGTTGAAGCTTTCTTT
15	TRBV4-2	few	TRBJ2-1	NA	CASSQSLPQTNEQFF	TGTGCCAGCAGCCAAAGCTTACCCCAAACGAATGAGCAGTTCTTC
15	TRBV7-6	few	TRBJ2-2	NA	CASSLLGVTTGELFF	TGTGCCAGCAGCTTATTGGGAGTGACGACCGGGGAGCTGTTTTTT
14	TRBV20-1	once	TRBJ2-1	TRBD1	CSAPRDRGPYEQFF	TGCAGTGCCCCCCGGGACAGGGGGCCGTATGAGCAGTTCTTC
19	TRBV29-1	NA	TRBJ1-5	TRBD1	CSVQVPAGTGDHSNQPQHF	TGCAGCGTTCAAGTCCCCGCCGGGACAGGGGATCATAGCAATCAGCCCCAGCATTTT
16	TRBV5-1	NA	TRBJ2-7	TRBD1	CASSLVSGQGAYEQYF	TGCGCCAGCAGCTTGGTCTCCGGACAGGGGGCGTACGAGCAGTACTTC
16	TRBV5-5	few	TRBJ2-3	NA	CASSFQGPPSTDTQYF	TGTGCCAGCAGCTTTCAGGGGCCGCCCAGCACAGATACGCAGTATTTT
10	TRBV29-1	many	TRBJ2-7	NA	CSVGSYEQYF	TGCAGCGTTGGGTCCTACGAGCAGTACTTC
14	TRBV12-3/TRBV12-4	few	TRBJ2-1	TRBD1	CASSLAGGINEQFF	TGTGCCAGCAGTTTGGCAGGGGGCATCAATGAGCAGTTCTTC
17	TRBV7-8	few	TRBJ1-1	TRBD1	CASKKRGTGGENTEAFF	TGTGCCAGCAAAAAAAGGGGGACAGGGGGCGAAAATACTGAAGCTTTCTTT
17	TRBV5-1	few	TRBJ1-4	NA	CASSPQWVTRINEKLFF	TGCGCCAGCAGCCCCCAGTGGGTGACTCGAATTAATGAAAAACTGTTTTTT
12	TRBV2	NA	TRBJ1-1	NA	CASTRANTEAFF	TGTGCCAGCACTCGGGCGAACACTGAAGCTTTCTTT
14	TRBV7-2	NA	TRBJ2-3	NA	CASSLVSSTDTQYF	TGTGCCAGCAGCTTAGTTAGTAGCACAGATACGCAGTATTTT